Presented here are 19 T cell receptor beta chains from one specimen sequenced in a study of CD8+CD57+ T cells in acquired aplastic anemia. Sequencing was done on patients that had shown CD8+CD57+ cell expansion by flow cytometry. The study profiled TCR beta VDJ and CDR3 using genomic DNA as template. TCRdb itself ran the reads through MiXCR, one entry per CDR3 protein. This table has 55,000 to 60,000 distinct CDR3 sequences, roughly three fifths appearing once. Sequencing was done on a sample of sorted CD4+, CD8+, or CD8+CD57+ T cells (not recorded which) from PBMCs. The source of these receptors is a human donor with aplastic anemia.

Ten or more counts support this clonotype. The chain has TRBV9 and TRBJ2-5; tentatively, D is TRBD2 (6 bases). From germline, CDR1 is SGDLS and CDR2 YYNGEE. V gave up 3 bases and J gave up 2 bases, with 17 bases separating them. The CDR3 length is 16 residues. CDR3 loop: CASSEGEETLQETQYF. In DNA, the CDR3 is TGTGCCAGCAGCGAAGGGGAGGAGACCCTACAAGAGACCCAGTACTTC.

The chain recombines TRBV15 with TRBJ1-2; D is ambiguous. The V gene lost 4 bases and the J gene lost 2 bases, with 8 bases spanning the gap. Germline lookup yields CDR1 LNHNV and CDR2 YYDKDF (reference sequence). The CDR3 has 13 residues. CDR3: CATSKRQNYGYTF. The CDR3 coding sequence is TGTGCCACCAGCAAGAGACAAAACTATGGCTACACCTTC.

The chain employs TRBV19 and TRBJ2-1, with D possibly being TRBD2 (6 bases). Germline V gene data show CDR1 as LNHDA and CDR2 as SQIVND (reference sequence). Trimming cost V 3 bases and J 4 bases, with 13 bases left between them. The CDR3 runs to 15 residues. The CDR3 sequence is CASSIRDLVYNEQFF. Here the CDR3 DNA reads TGTGCCAGTAGTATCCGGGACTTAGTGTACAATGAGCAGTTCTTC.

V usage is TRBV7-2 and J usage is TRBJ2-3, with D possibly being TRBD2 (7 bases). The CDR3 runs to 15 residues. Germline V CDR1 and CDR2: SGHTA, FQGNSA. V was clipped by 5 bases and J by 6 bases, with 18 bases between them. The CDR3 nucleotides are TGTGCCAGCAGCCCTCCGGGGGGCGGGTTTGATACGCAGTATTTT. It encodes CASSPPGGGFDTQYF.

The CDR3 loop reads CASSVATGGRGQETQYF. In DNA, the CDR3 is TGTGCCAGCAGCGTAGCTACGGGGGGTCGGGGACAAGAGACCCAGTACTTC. The genes are TRBV9 and TRBJ2-5, with 7 bases matching TRBD2. Losses at the gene ends were 0 bases for V and 2 bases for J; bases not matched to a gene: 10. In germline, CDR1 is SGDLS, CDR2 YYNGEE. The CDR3 sequence is 17 residues long. Full variable domain (remainder filled in from reference TRBV9 and TRBJ2-5): DSGVTQTPKHLITATGQRVTLRCSPRSGDLSVYWYQQSLDQGLQFLIQYYNGEERAKGNILERFSAQQFPDLHSELNLSSLELGDSALYFCASSVATGGRGQETQYFGPGTRLLVL.

The chain uses TRBV25-1 and TRBJ2-3; no clear D. CDR3 size: 13 residues. Germline V gives CDR1 MGHDK, CDR2 SYGVNS. V was shortened by 5 bases and J by 4 bases, with 10 bases between the two germline ends. The CDR3, as DNA: TGTGCCAGCAGTACCCTACATTCAGATACGCAGTATTTT. Translating it yields CASSTLHSDTQYF.

The rearrangement uses TRBV15 and TRBJ2-1; 7 bases match TRBD2. Germline V gives CDR1 LNHNV, CDR2 YYDKDF (reference sequence). The CDR3 runs 15 residues. Germline trimming cut 0 bases from V and 6 bases from J; bases unmatched to any gene: 5. DNA for the CDR3: TGTGCCACCAGCAGAGATCGAGCGGGGTCCAATGAGCAGTTCTTC. Translation gives CATSRDRAGSNEQFF.

This clonotype was seen many times. This chain connects TRBV10-3 to TRBJ1-1, with unresolved D. Trimming removed 3 bases at V and 0 bases at J, with 5 bases between. This CDR3 has 13 amino acids. CDR1 ENHRY and CDR2 SYGVKD come from the germline V gene. The CDR3 sequence is CAISEGMNTEAFF. CDR3 sequence (DNA): TGTGCCATCAGTGAAGGAATGAACACTGAAGCTTTCTTT.

The J gene is TRBJ1-3, the V gene TRBV15; unclear D gene. The CDR3 contains 16 residues. Trimming took 0 bases from V and 0 from J, leaving 9 bases between them. Germline V gene data show CDR1 as LNHNV and CDR2 as YYDKDF (reference sequence). CDR3 nucleotide sequence: TGTGCCACCAGCAGAGATAACCCCAACTCTGGAAACACCATATATTTT. Translated: CATSRDNPNSGNTIYF.

The sample holds a few counts of this clonotype. This may stem from a read error, because a much larger clone lies one nucleotide away. The chain links TRBV6-1 to TRBJ2-5, with a tentative D call TRBD1 (5 bases). This CDR3 region has 14 residues. Per the germline V gene, CDR1 is MNHNS and CDR2 is SASEGT. The CDR3 is CAGSPRTSQETQYF. In nucleotides, the CDR3 is TGTGCCGGCAGTCCTAGGACAAGCCAAGAGACCCAGTACTTC.

The V call is TRBV6-1, the J call TRBJ2-7, with 7 bases fitting TRBD1. The CDR3 runs to 12 residues. The V segment lost 6 bases and the J segment 4 bases; nucleotides outside the gene matches: 3. Germline V gene lookup returns CDR1 MNHNS and CDR2 SASEGT. The CDR3 is CASRTGLYEQYF. The CDR3 nucleotides are TGTGCCAGCAGGACAGGGTTGTACGAGCAGTACTTC.

CDR3 nucleotide sequence: TGCAGCGTGCGTCGCGGGACAGGAAGTTCCGAGCAGTACTTC. Translation: CSVRRGTGSSEQYF. The chain joins TRBV29-1 to TRBJ2-7; TRBD1 aligns across 8 bases. The trim removed 6 bases at V and 6 bases at J, leaving 13 bases unmatched. Germline V gene lookup returns CDR1 SQVTM and CDR2 ANQGSEA. This CDR3 has 14 residues.

This chain uses TRBV6-1 with TRBJ2-7, with TRBD2 as a possible D gene (6 bases). The CDR3 consists of 16 residues. V shed 3 bases and J shed 2 bases, with 17 bases lying between them. Germline CDR1 and CDR2: MNHNS and SASEGT. The CDR3 DNA follows: TGTGCCAGCAGTGAGGAGGGCGAGGTAGCGGCCTACGAGCAGTACTTC. Protein: CASSEEGEVAAYEQYF.

The chain links TRBV4-1 to TRBJ2-5; 7 positions agree with TRBD1. Trimming cost V 1 base and J 4 bases; bases outside gene matches: 3. Germline CDR1 and CDR2: MGHRA and YSYEKL. This CDR3 has 14 residues. For the CDR3, the DNA is TGCGCCAGCAGCCAAGTCCCAGGGGGAGAGACCCAGTACTTC. Encoded protein: CASSQVPGGETQYF.

The V and J genes are TRBV20-1 and TRBJ2-3; D remains ambiguous. This CDR3 is built from 12 residues. V dropped 3 bases and J dropped 6 bases, with 10 bases sitting between them. Germline CDR1 DFQATT, CDR2 SNEGSKA (reference sequence). Written as DNA, the CDR3 is TGCAGTGCTAGCCGGTTCTTGGATACGCAGTATTTT. This sequence encodes CSASRFLDTQYF.

This sequence joins TRBV7-2 and TRBJ2-7; the match to TRBD1 covers 11 bases. Germline trimming cut 5 bases from V and 7 bases from J; bases unmatched to any gene: 7. Looked up from germline, CDR1 is SGHTA and CDR2 is FQGNSA. The CDR3 contains 14 residues. The CDR3 region has the DNA TGTGCCAGCAGCCCGGACAGGGGGCGGGGGGAGCAGTACTTC. It encodes CASSPDRGRGEQYF.

Judged by abundance, this clonotype is medium-sized (0.01 to 0.1%). The genes are TRBV24-1 and TRBJ1-2; D is unresolved. Per germline, CDR1 KGHDR and CDR2 SFDVKD. Trimming removed 2 bases from V and 6 bases from J, with 9 bases in between. The CDR3 spans 13 residues. CDR3 sequence (DNA): TGTGCCACCAGTGATTCCTCTAGGAATGGCTACACCTTC. Amino acid sequence: CATSDSSRNGYTF.

In its sample, this clonotype is medium-sized. The chain couples TRBV19 to TRBJ2-1; possible D gene TRBD2, 6 bases. The germline V and J ends were trimmed by 2 bases and 4 bases, with 9 bases remaining between them. CDR1 and CDR2 from the germline V gene are LNHDA and SQIVND (reference sequence). The CDR3 runs 14 residues. CDR3 loop: CASSIKGGYNEQFF. The CDR3 nucleotides read TGTGCCAGTAGTATAAAGGGAGGATACAATGAGCAGTTCTTC.

This sequence joins TRBV25-1 and TRBJ1-1; TRBD1 might be the D (6 bases). The CDR3 has 16 amino acids. From germline, CDR1 is MGHDK and CDR2 SYGVNS. The ends were cut back, 4 bases at V and 1 base at J, with 16 bases in the middle. The CDR3 spells CASSVSRDKWNTEAFF. CDR3 coding DNA: TGTGCCAGCAGTGTAAGCCGGGACAAATGGAACACTGAAGCTTTCTTT.